The present TCR beta chain was sequenced within a study of CD8+ T cells in alopecia areata. Study-wide background: Dosing spanned 6 to 18 months on tofacitinib, then 6 months off drug.

The treatment is: oral pan-JAK inhibitor, 5-10 mg twice daily. It was from alopecia areata patients that lesional scalp punch biopsies and peripheral blood were collected. The sequencing template was cDNA reverse transcribed from extracted RNA. Assay used: immunoSEQ multiplex PCR; TCRdb lists only in-frame clones, some missing. The profile shows 95,000 to 100,000 clones, roughly 56% of them singletons. Study observations and caveats: Significant decreases in scalp clonality and expanded CD8+ clones followed tofacitinib treatment. Clonality exceeded that of normal scalp in lesional scalp, most notably in alopecia totalis/universalis.

Comments on this clone: Its antigen is still unknown.

Trimming stripped 5 bases from V and 6 bases from J, with 13 bases between. Germline V CDR1 and CDR2: SGHVS, FNYEAQ. This CDR3 contains 13 residues. The receptor's source is a human donor with alopecia areata. The material sequenced was CD8+ T cells sorted from blood, taken at approximately week 61, from a patient treated with tofacitinib. The V and J genes are TRBV7-6 and TRBJ1-1, with D hard to call. The CDR3 bases are TGTGCCAGCAGCCCTCATTTCCAGGCTGAAGCTTTCTTT. Amino acids: CASSPHFQAEAFF.